One sample yielded the 13 T cell receptor beta chains listed below, sequenced in a study of vaccination and CD4 T cells after COVID-19. Antigens for these TCRs are unknown. Regarding treatment: roughly 10-day PBMC culture with coronavirus spike peptide pools or control peptides (ViraFEST assay). Sequenced with the Oncomine TCR Beta short-read assay was DNA taken from cultured CD4+ T cells. TCRdb called the PCR reads again in MiXCR, with one record for every CDR3 protein. The sample yields under 25,000 distinct CDR3 sequences, 44% seen once. This sample comprised CD4+ T cells from blood, cultured in vitro, obtained before SARS-CoV-2 vaccination. Every receptor here comes from a human donor who had recovered from COVID-19.

The chain links TRBV6-5 to TRBJ2-2; no definite D call. Trimming cost V 6 bases and J 5 bases, with 7 bases left between them. CDR1 is MNHEY, CDR2 SVGAGI, per germline. This CDR3 has 12 amino acids. The CDR3 DNA sequence: TGTGCCAGCAGATACAAAACCGGGGAGCTGTTTTTT. As protein: CASRYKTGELFF.

This clonotype was observed a handful of times. The chain combines TRBV4-3 with TRBJ2-1; D not certain. CDR3 length: 14 residues. V lost 0 bases, J lost 7 bases, and 10 bases lay in between. CDR1 is LGHNA and CDR2 is YSLEER in the germline V gene. The CDR3 is CASSQDTSRNEQFF. In DNA, the CDR3 is TGCGCCAGCAGCCAAGACACCTCCCGGAATGAGCAGTTCTTC.

The chain employs TRBV19 and TRBJ2-7; 10 nucleotides match TRBD1. The germline V gene has CDR1 LNHDA and CDR2 SQIVND (reference sequence). The CDR3 has 15 residues. The junction had 8 bases not matched to a gene; V was cut back by 5 bases and J by 4 bases. Here the CDR3 reads CASSPRQGAKYEQYF. The CDR3 region has the DNA TGTGCCAGTAGTCCACGACAGGGGGCGAAATACGAGCAGTACTTC. Drawing the rest from reference TRBV19 and TRBJ2-7, the complete variable domain is DGGITQSPKYLFRKEGQNVTLSCEQNLNHDAMYWYRQDPGQGLRLIYYSQIVNDFQKGDIAEGYSVSREKKESFPLTVTSAQKNPTAFYLCASSPRQGAKYEQYFGPGTRLTVT.

The J gene is TRBJ1-3, the V gene TRBV2; weak D call: TRBD1 (6 bases). The CDR3 consists of 16 residues. The V and J ends lost 7 bases and 4 bases respectively, with 20 bases between them. Germline V gene sequence: CDR1 SNHLY, CDR2 FYNNEI. CDR3 bases: TGTGCCAGCATCACCGGGACAATTCGCTACGGAAACACCATATATTTT. Amino acid sequence: CASITGTIRYGNTIYF.

The chain is built from TRBV19 and TRBJ2-3; 8 positions match TRBD2. Germline V gene sequence: CDR1 LNHDA, CDR2 SQIVND (reference sequence). J gave up 3 bases and V 7 bases, and 12 bases lay outside the gene matches. CDR3 length equals 16 residues. The CDR3 here is CASMSFGSGDTDTQYF. The CDR3 DNA follows: TGTGCCAGTATGTCATTCGGTAGCGGGGATACAGATACGCAGTATTTT.

The chain is built from TRBV30 and TRBJ1-1; 9 nucleotides line up with TRBD1. There are 14 residues in the CDR3. Trimming at V came to 5 bases and at J to 5 bases, leaving 9 bases not matched to a gene. Looked up from germline, CDR1 is GTSNPN and CDR2 is SVGIG (reference sequence). CDR3 sequence reads: CAWRRQGVGTEAFF. In DNA form, the CDR3 reads TGTGCCTGGCGGCGACAGGGGGTGGGGACTGAAGCTTTCTTT.

The J gene is TRBJ2-3, the V gene TRBV10-3; 7 bases align to TRBD1. The length of the CDR3 is 14 residues. Germline V gives CDR1 ENHRY, CDR2 SYGVKD. With V trimmed by 6 bases and J by 1 base, 4 bases remained unmatched. The CDR3 DNA sequence: TGTGCCATCAGAAGAGGGGGCGGCACAGATACGCAGTATTTT. This sequence encodes CAIRRGGGTDTQYF.

In its sample, this clonotype was seen a few times. The J gene is TRBJ1-2, the V gene TRBV7-2, with 7 bases lining up with TRBD1. Trimming took 5 bases from V and 4 from J; bases not matched to a gene: 13. CDR3 length: 16 residues. The V gene's germline CDR1 is SGHTA and CDR2 FQGNSA. CDR3 loop: CASSPRGQGEVYGYTF. Written as DNA, the CDR3 is TGTGCCAGCAGCCCCCGGGGCCAGGGGGAGGTCTATGGCTACACCTTC.

This clonotype was seen a few times. This sequence joins TRBV20-1 and TRBJ1-1; no firm D call. V was clipped by 3 bases and J by 2 bases, with 7 bases between them. CDR1 and CDR2 from the germline V gene are DFQATT and SNEGSKA (reference sequence). This CDR3 comprises 12 residues. This CDR3 reads CSASQPNTEAFF. The CDR3 DNA reads TGCAGTGCTAGTCAACCTAACACTGAAGCTTTCTTT.

This clonotype has more than one count but fewer than ten. V and J are TRBV15 and TRBJ2-5, with TRBD1 matching 8 bases. This CDR3 contains 16 residues. Germline CDR1 reads LNHNV; CDR2 reads YYDKDF (reference sequence). After removal of 1 base from V and 5 bases from J, the junction contained 9 bases not matched to a gene. CDR3 DNA sequence: TGTGCCACCAGCAGAGCAGACAGGGGCCTCGGGGAGACCCAGTACTTC. Amino acid sequence: CATSRADRGLGETQYF.

This clonotype appeared a few times. This chain joins TRBV20-1 and TRBJ1-2; D uncertain. The V gene lost 0 bases and the J gene lost 7 bases, with 3 bases spanning the gap. This CDR3 comprises 10 residues. Germline V gene lookup returns CDR1 DFQATT and CDR2 SNEGSKA (reference sequence). The CDR3 DNA is TGCAGTGCTAGAGATTTTGGCTACACCTTC. Protein sequence: CSARDFGYTF.

The chain carries TRBV29-1 and TRBJ1-2, with D unclear. The V end lost 1 base, the J end lost 1 base, and 13 bases lay between the germline ends. The CDR3 has 15 amino acids. Germline CDR1 reads SQVTM; CDR2 reads ANQGSEA. The CDR3 loop reads CSVEASHEGNYGYTF. CDR3 coding DNA: TGCAGCGTTGAAGCTAGTCACGAAGGTAACTATGGCTACACCTTC.

J is TRBJ2-1 and V is TRBV6-2 or TRBV6-3; D perhaps matches TRBD1 (5 bases). This CDR3 spans 14 amino acids. V was shortened by 0 bases and J by 4 bases, with 7 bases between the two germline ends. Germline V lookup: CDR1 MNHEY, CDR2 SVGEGT. DNA of the CDR3: TGTGCCAGCAGTTACTCGACAGAGTACAATGAGCAGTTCTTC. Protein: CASSYSTEYNEQFF.